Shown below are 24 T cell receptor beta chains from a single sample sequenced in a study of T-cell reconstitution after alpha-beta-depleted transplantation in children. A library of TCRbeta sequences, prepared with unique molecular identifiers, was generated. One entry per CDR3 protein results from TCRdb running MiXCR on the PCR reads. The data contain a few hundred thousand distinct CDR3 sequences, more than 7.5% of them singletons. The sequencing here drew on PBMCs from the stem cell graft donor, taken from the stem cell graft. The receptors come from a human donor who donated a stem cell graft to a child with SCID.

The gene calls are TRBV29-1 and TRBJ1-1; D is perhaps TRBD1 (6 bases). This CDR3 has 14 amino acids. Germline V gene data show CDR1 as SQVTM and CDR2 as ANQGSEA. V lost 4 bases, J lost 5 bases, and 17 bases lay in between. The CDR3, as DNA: TGCAGCGTTGTAGGGGGGACTTCGGGGACTGAAGCTTTCTTT. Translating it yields CSVVGGTSGTEAFF.

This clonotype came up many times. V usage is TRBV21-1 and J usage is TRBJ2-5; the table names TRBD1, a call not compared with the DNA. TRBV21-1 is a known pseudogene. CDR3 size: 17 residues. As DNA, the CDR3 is TGTGCCAGCAGCAAAAGGCGCCGGGACGGAACCCAAGAGACCCAGTACTTC. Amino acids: CASSKRRRDGTQETQYF.

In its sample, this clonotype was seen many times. The CDR3 sequence: CASGGTGFAGELFF. CDR3 nucleotides: TGCGCCAGCGGGGGGACAGGTTTCGCCGGGGAGCTGTTTTTT. This chain uses TRBV5-1 with TRBJ2-2, with 8 bases aligning to TRBD1. Germline V gene sequence: CDR1 SGHRS, CDR2 YFSETQ. Unmatched junction bases numbered 8, after V lost 7 bases and J lost 6 bases. The CDR3 extends over 14 amino acids.

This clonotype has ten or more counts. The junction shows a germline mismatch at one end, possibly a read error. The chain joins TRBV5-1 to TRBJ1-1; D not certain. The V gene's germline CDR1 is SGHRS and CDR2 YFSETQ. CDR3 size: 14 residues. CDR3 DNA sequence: TGTGCCAGCAGTCCCCCGGCGGGGAACACTGAAGCTTTCTTT. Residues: CASSPPAGNTEAFF.

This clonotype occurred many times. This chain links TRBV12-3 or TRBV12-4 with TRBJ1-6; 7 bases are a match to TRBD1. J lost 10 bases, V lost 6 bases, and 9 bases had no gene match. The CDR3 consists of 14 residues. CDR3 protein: CASRSTGSGSPLHF. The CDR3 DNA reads TGTGCCAGCAGGTCGACAGGGTCTGGATCACCCCTCCACTTT.

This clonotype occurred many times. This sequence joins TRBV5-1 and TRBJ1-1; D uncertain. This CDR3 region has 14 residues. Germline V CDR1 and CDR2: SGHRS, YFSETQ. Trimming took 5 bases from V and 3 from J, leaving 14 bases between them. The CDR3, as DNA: TGCGCCAGCAGTCCGAGGCGTTCGGACACTGAAGCTTTCTTT. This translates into CASSPRRSDTEAFF.

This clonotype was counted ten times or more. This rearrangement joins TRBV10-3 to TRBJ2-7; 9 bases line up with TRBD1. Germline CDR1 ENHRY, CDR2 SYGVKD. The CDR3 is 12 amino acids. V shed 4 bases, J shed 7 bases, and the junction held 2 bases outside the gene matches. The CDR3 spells CAISGTGDEQYF. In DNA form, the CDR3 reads TGTGCCATCAGTGGGACAGGGGATGAGCAGTACTTC.

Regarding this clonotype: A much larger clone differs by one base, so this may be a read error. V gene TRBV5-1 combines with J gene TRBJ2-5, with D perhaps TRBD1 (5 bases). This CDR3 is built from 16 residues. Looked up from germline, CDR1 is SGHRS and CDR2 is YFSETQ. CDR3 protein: CASSLDARAYQETQNF. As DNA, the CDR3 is TGCGCCAGCAGCTTGGACGCCAGGGCGTACCAAGAGACCCAGAACTTC.

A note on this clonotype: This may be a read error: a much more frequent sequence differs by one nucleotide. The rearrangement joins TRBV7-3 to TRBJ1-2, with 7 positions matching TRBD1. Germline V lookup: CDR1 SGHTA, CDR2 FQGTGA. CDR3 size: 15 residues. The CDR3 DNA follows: TGTGCCGGCAGCTTAATTAGGGGACAGAACTATGGCTACACCTTC. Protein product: CAGSLIRGQNYGYTF.

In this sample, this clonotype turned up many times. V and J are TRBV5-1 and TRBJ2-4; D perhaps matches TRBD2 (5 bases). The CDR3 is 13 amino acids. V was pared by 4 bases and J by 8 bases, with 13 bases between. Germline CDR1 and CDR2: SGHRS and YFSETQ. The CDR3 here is CASSNGRADIQYF. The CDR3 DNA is TGCGCCAGCAGCAACGGGCGGGCTGACATTCAGTACTTC.

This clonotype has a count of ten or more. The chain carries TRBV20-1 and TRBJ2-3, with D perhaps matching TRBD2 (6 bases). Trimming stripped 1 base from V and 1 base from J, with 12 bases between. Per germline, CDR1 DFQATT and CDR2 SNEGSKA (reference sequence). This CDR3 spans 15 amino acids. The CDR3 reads CSARVRTGGTDTQYF. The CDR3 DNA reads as TGCAGTGCTAGAGTCCGAACGGGGGGCACAGATACGCAGTATTTT.

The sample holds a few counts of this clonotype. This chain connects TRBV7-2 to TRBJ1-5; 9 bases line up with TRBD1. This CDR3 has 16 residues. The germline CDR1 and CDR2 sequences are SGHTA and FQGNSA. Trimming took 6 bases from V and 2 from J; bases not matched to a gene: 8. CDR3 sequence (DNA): TGTGCCAGCAGGGCCACAGGGGGCAAGGGCAATCAGCCCCAGCATTTT. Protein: CASRATGGKGNQPQHF.

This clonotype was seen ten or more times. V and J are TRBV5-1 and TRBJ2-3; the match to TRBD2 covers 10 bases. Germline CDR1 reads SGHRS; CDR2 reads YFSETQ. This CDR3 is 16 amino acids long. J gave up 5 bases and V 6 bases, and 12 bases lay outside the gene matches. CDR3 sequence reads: CASTAVAGGQGDTQYF. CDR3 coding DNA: TGCGCCAGCACGGCCGTAGCGGGGGGTCAGGGAGATACGCAGTATTTT.

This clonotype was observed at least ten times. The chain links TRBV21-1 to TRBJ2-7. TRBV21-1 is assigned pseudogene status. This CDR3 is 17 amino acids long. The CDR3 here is CASSKALGCTSSYEQYF. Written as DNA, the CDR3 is TGTGCCAGCAGCAAAGCGCTCGGCTGTACTAGCTCCTACGAGCAGTACTTC.

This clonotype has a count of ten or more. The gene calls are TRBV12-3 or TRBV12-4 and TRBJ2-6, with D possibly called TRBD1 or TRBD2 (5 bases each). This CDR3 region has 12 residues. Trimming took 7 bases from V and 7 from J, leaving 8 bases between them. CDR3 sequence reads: CASTRDANVLTF. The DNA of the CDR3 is TGTGCCAGCACCCGGGACGCCAACGTCCTGACTTTC.

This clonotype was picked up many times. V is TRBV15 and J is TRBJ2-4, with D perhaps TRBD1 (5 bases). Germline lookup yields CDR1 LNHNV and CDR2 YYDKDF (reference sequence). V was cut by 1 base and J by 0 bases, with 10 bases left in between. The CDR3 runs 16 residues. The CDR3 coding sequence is TGTGCCACCAGCAGAGGGACACCTCTAGCCAAAAACATTCAGTACTTC. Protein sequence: CATSRGTPLAKNIQYF.

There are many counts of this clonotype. The CDR3 sequence: CASSLMRQETQYF. DNA for the CDR3: TGTGCCAGCAGCTTAATGAGGCAAGAGACCCAGTACTTC. This chain links TRBV7-3 with TRBJ2-5; D is unclear. V was pared by 1 base and J by 2 bases, with 5 bases between. CDR1 is SGHTA, CDR2 FQGTGA, per germline. The CDR3 runs 13 residues.

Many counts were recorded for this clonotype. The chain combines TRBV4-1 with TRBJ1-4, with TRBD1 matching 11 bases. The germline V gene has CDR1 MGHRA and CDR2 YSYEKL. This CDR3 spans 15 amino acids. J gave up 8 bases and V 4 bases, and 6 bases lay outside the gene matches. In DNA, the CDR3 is TGCGCCAGCAGCCTAGGGACAGGGGGAAGGGAAAAACTGTTTTTT. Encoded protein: CASSLGTGGREKLFF.

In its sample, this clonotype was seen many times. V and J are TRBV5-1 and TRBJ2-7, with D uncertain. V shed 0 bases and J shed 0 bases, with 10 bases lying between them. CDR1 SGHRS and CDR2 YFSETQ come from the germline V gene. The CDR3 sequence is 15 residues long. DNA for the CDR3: TGCGCCAGCAGCTTGGAGGCCTCAAACTCCTACGAGCAGTACTTC. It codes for CASSLEASNSYEQYF.

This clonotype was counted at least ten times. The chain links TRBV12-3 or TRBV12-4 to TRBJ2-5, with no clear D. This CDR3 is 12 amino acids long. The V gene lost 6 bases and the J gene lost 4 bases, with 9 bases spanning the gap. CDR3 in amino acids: CASSSKGETQYF. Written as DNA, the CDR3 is TGTGCCAGCAGCTCTAAGGGAGAGACCCAGTACTTC.

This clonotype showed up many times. CDR3 coding DNA: TGTGCCAGCAGTTCGACAGGGGGCAATTCCTACGAGCAGTACTTC. This gives the protein CASSSTGGNSYEQYF. The chain is built from TRBV27 and TRBJ2-7; TRBD1 agrees at 10 bases. CDR3 size: 15 residues. The germline gives CDR1 MNHEY, CDR2 SMNVEV (reference sequence). The V segment lost 4 bases and the J segment 1 base; nucleotides outside the gene matches: 4.

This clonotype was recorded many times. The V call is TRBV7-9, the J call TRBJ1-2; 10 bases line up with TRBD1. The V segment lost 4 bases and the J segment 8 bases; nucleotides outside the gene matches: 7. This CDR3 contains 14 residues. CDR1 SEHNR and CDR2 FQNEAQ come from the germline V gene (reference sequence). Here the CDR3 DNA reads TGTGCCAGCAGCTACGGGACAGGGGAGCGCGGCTACACCTTC. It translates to CASSYGTGERGYTF.

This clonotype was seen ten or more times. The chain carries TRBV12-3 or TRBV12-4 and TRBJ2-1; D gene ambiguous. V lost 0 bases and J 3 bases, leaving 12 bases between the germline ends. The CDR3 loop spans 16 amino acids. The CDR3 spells CASSLAGRNIYNEQFF. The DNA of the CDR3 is TGTGCCAGCAGTTTAGCGGGCCGGAATATCTACAATGAGCAGTTCTTC.

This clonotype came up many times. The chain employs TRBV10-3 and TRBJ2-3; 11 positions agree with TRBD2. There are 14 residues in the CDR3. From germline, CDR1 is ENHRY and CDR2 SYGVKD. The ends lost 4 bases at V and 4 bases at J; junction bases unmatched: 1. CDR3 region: CAISASGGPDTQYF. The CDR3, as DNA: TGTGCCATCAGTGCTAGCGGGGGGCCAGATACGCAGTATTTT.